This T cell receptor (beta chain) was sequenced in a study of cytomegalovirus exposure and HLA in healthy donors. Details on this clone: No antigen is known for it.

Germline V gene lookup returns CDR1 SGDLS and CDR2 YYNGEE. Trimming took off 3 bases at V and 5 bases at J, with 14 bases between the two ends. The CDR3 extends over 14 amino acids. PCR primers comprised 60 Vbeta and 13 Jbeta primers. The table came from immunoSEQ multiplex PCR; TCRdb's copy has only in-frame clones and leaves some out. Among around 200,000 clones listed, 80% were seen once. Study outcomes and limitations: The authors later found most CMV-associated TCR beta chains appeared HLA-restricted. Rarity characterized most TCR sequences, yet some public TCRs appeared in many donors. A link between a missense DCLRE1C variant and TCR beta V- and J-gene trimming emerged from a later analysis. With DRB1 most and HLA-C fewest, TCR association rates differed between HLA loci in a later analysis.

The sample consisted of PBMCs. This sequence originates from a man aged 35 to 55 in good health and CMV-seropositive. This chain connects TRBV9 to TRBJ2-5, with a weak D call TRBD1 (6 bases). The CDR3 DNA reads as TGTGCCAGCAGCGACCTGGCGCAGGGGGAGACCCAGTACTTC. It is translated as CASSDLAQGETQYF.